Following are 25 T cell receptor beta chains from one sample sequenced in a study of T cell changes during pregnancy in multiple sclerosis. TCRdb's copy holds only in-frame clones and misses some; the assay was immunoSEQ multiplex PCR. The table includes tens of thousands of clones, 70% to 90% detected once. Material: CD8+ T cells from peripheral blood mononuclear cells, obtained after pregnancy. Receptors originate from a female donor in good health, enrolled as a control in a pregnancy study.

The chain employs TRBV13 and TRBJ1-2; D possibly corresponds to TRBD1 (6 bases). The CDR3 is 14 amino acids. The V end was cut by 0 bases, the J end by 2 bases, with 7 bases between. Per the germline V gene, CDR1 is PRHDT and CDR2 is FYEKMQ (reference sequence). CDR3 sequence: CASSLGQGNYGYTF. The CDR3 DNA reads TGTGCCAGCAGCTTAGGGCAGGGGAACTATGGCTACACCTTC.

This chain connects TRBV9 to TRBJ1-1; D gene uncertain. The CDR3 covers 14 residues. V was clipped by 4 bases and J by 5 bases, with 15 bases between them. Germline CDR1 reads SGDLS; CDR2 reads YYNGEE. The CDR3 protein is CASSPSRSGTEAFF. DNA of the CDR3: TGTGCCAGCAGCCCTAGCCGATCCGGGACTGAAGCTTTCTTT.

This clone was counted between two and nine times. The chain links TRBV11-2 to TRBJ1-4; D unresolved. Germline V gene lookup returns CDR1 SGHAT and CDR2 FQNNGV. The CDR3 is 13 amino acids. The V end was cut by 5 bases, the J end by 8 bases, with 12 bases between. CDR3 sequence reads: CASSPQMEEKLFF. The CDR3 region has the DNA TGTGCCAGCAGCCCCCAAATGGAGGAAAAACTGTTTTTT. The entire variable domain, with the rest obtained from reference TRBV11-2 and TRBJ1-4, is as follows: EAGVAQSPRYKIIEKRQSVAFWCNPISGHATLYWYQQILGQGPKLLIQFQNNGVVDDSQLPKDRFSAERLKGVDSTLKIQPAKLEDSAVYLCASSPQMEEKLFFGSGTQLSVL.

The gene calls are TRBV2 and TRBJ2-1, with 8 bases that match TRBD2. The ends lost 8 bases at V and 10 bases at J; junction bases unmatched: 16. The CDR3 runs 15 residues. Germline V gene lookup returns CDR1 SNHLY and CDR2 FYNNEI. CDR3 residues: CASLEGGGTFSEQFF. Here the CDR3 DNA reads TGTGCCAGCCTGGAGGGCGGGGGGACCTTTTCGGAGCAGTTCTTC.

This chain connects TRBV6-5 to TRBJ2-7; weak D call: TRBD2 (5 bases). This CDR3 is 13 amino acids long. With 8 bases removed from V and 5 bases from J, the gap between germline ends came to 16 bases. Germline V CDR1 and CDR2: MNHEY, SVGAGI. The CDR3 sequence is CASSRTVRDEQYF. DNA of the CDR3: TGTGCCAGCTCCCGGACCGTGCGGGACGAGCAGTACTTC.

V is TRBV4-3 and J is TRBJ1-2; TRBD1 might be the D (5 bases). CDR1 and CDR2 from the germline V gene are LGHNA and YSLEER. Deletions cut 5 bases from V and 1 base from J, with 11 bases between. CDR3 length equals 14 residues. The CDR3: CASSDEGDNYGYTF. The CDR3 DNA is TGCGCCAGCAGCGATGAAGGGGATAACTATGGCTACACCTTC.

The V gene is TRBV5-5, the J gene TRBJ2-5, with D unclear. From germline, CDR1 is SGHKS and CDR2 YYEKEE (reference sequence). The CDR3 extends over 14 amino acids. The V gene lost 0 bases and the J gene lost 5 bases, with 11 bases spanning the gap. The CDR3 sequence: CASSLGHPRETQYF. For the CDR3, the DNA is TGTGCCAGCAGCTTGGGACACCCCCGGGAGACCCAGTACTTC.

The chain has TRBV7-3 and TRBJ2-3; 9 bases line up with TRBD2. Per the germline V gene, CDR1 is SGHTA and CDR2 is FQGTGA. There are 15 residues in the CDR3. J lost 4 bases, V lost 4 bases, and 6 bases had no gene match. For the CDR3, the DNA is TGTGCCAGCAGCTCTGCGGGGGGGCCATCAGATACGCAGTATTTT. This gives the protein CASSSAGGPSDTQYF.

The chain links TRBV7-9 to TRBJ2-7; TRBD2 aligns across 8 bases. The J segment lost 0 bases and the V segment lost 4 bases, leaving 2 bases of the junction unmatched. This CDR3 is built from 14 residues. Germline CDR1 and CDR2: SEHNR and FQNEAQ (reference sequence). CDR3 in DNA: TGTGCCAGCAGCTCTGGGACTAGCTCCTACGAGCAGTACTTC. This codes for CASSSGTSSYEQYF.

J is TRBJ1-6 and V is TRBV13, with TRBD1 identical over 7 bases. The CDR3 has 13 residues. Per the germline V gene, CDR1 is PRHDT and CDR2 is FYEKMQ (reference sequence). V was pared by 4 bases and J by 7 bases, with 1 base of the junction left unmatched. CDR3 region: CASSSQGNSPLHF. Written as DNA, the CDR3 is TGTGCCAGCAGCTCACAGGGGAATTCACCCCTCCACTTT.

This clone appeared a single time. CDR3: CASSLEDYGYTF. CDR3 DNA sequence: TGCGCCAGCAGCCTCGAGGACTATGGCTACACCTTC. The rearrangement uses TRBV4-3 and TRBJ1-2, with no clear D. CDR3 length: 12 residues. From germline, CDR1 is LGHNA and CDR2 YSLEER. V shed 4 bases and J shed 3 bases, with 6 bases lying between them.

In this sample, this clone turned up a few times. This chain connects TRBV18 to TRBJ2-5; TRBD1 matches 9 bases. This CDR3 has 18 amino acids. The J segment lost 4 bases and the V segment lost 2 bases, leaving 14 bases of the junction unmatched. Germline CDR1 is KGHSH and CDR2 is LQKENI. CDR3: CASSPGGHRGPRVETQYF. CDR3 in DNA: TGTGCCAGCTCACCAGGGGGCCACAGGGGGCCAAGGGTAGAGACCCAGTACTTC. The whole variable domain, remainder taken from reference TRBV18 and TRBJ2-5, is NAGVMQNPRHLVRRRGQEARLRCSPMKGHSHVYWYRQLPEEGLKFMVYLQKENIIDESGMPKERFSAEFPKEGPSILRIQQVVRGDSAAYFCASSPGGHRGPRVETQYFGPGTRLLVL.

The chain carries TRBV7-3 and TRBJ1-1, with D hard to call. Germline assignment: CDR1 SGHTA and CDR2 FQGTGA. This CDR3 is built from 13 residues. Trimming took 1 base from V and 2 from J, leaving 5 bases between them. CDR3 in DNA: TGTGCCAGCAGCTTAAACAGAAACACTGAAGCTTTCTTT. Translated, it gives CASSLNRNTEAFF.

The chain recombines TRBV28 with TRBJ2-7; 7 nucleotides agree with TRBD1. V dropped 7 bases and J dropped 3; count of bases not matched to a gene: 3. The CDR3 covers 12 residues. CDR1 and CDR2 (germline): MDHEN, SYDVKM. CDR3 coding DNA: TGTGCCAGCAAGGGACAGCACTACGAGCAGTACTTC. Translation: CASKGQHYEQYF.

This chain uses TRBV11-1 with TRBJ2-2; TRBD1 matches 7 bases. Germline CDR1 reads SGHAT; CDR2 reads FQDESV (reference sequence). V shed 2 bases, J shed 4 bases, and the junction held 7 bases outside the gene matches. This CDR3 spans 16 amino acids. The CDR3, as DNA: TGTGCCAGCAGCTTATTTAGACGGGACAGCACCGGGGAGCTGTTTTTT. The encoded protein is CASSLFRRDSTGELFF.

V is TRBV27 and J is TRBJ1-5; D is unresolved. CDR1 MNHEY and CDR2 SMNVEV come from the germline V gene (reference sequence). V lost 1 base, J lost 3 bases, and 4 bases lay in between. CDR3 length: 13 residues. CDR3: CASSLWANQPQHF. The CDR3 coding sequence is TGTGCCAGCAGTTTATGGGCCAATCAGCCCCAGCATTTT.

The chain uses TRBV27 and TRBJ1-6; 9 bases match TRBD1. V lost 6 bases and J lost 10; bases outside the gene matches: 7. Germline-derived CDR1 and CDR2 are MNHEY and SMNVEV (reference sequence). The CDR3 covers 14 residues. For the CDR3, the DNA is TGTGCCAGCAGATTGGGACAGGGAAACTCACCCCTCCACTTT. This gives the protein CASRLGQGNSPLHF.

This rearrangement joins TRBV5-1 to TRBJ1-4; the D gene is possibly TRBD1 (5 bases). The germline V and J ends were trimmed by 4 bases and 0 bases, with 13 bases remaining between them. Germline CDR1 is SGHRS and CDR2 is YFSETQ. The CDR3 sequence is 16 residues long. In DNA form, the CDR3 reads TGCGCCAGCAGCGGGACTCACGGTGCAACTAATGAAAAACTGTTTTTT. Translated, it gives CASSGTHGATNEKLFF.

The chain recombines TRBV30 with TRBJ2-7, with 8 positions matching TRBD1. The CDR3 runs 14 residues. V was pared by 5 bases and J by 0 bases, with 6 bases of the junction left unmatched. The V gene's germline CDR1 is GTSNPN and CDR2 SVGIG (reference sequence). Written as DNA, the CDR3 is TGTGCCTGGGGAGGACAGGGAAGCTCCTACGAGCAGTACTTC. This translates into CAWGGQGSSYEQYF.

The genes are TRBV7-3 and TRBJ1-2; 9 bases match TRBD1. This CDR3 has 13 amino acids. Germline values: CDR1 SGHTA, CDR2 FQGTGA. The trim removed 5 bases at V and 8 bases at J, leaving 6 bases unmatched. CDR3 sequence reads: CASSPGQGQGYTF. The CDR3, as DNA: TGTGCCAGCAGCCCAGGACAGGGGCAAGGCTACACCTTC.

This clone appeared a single time. This chain connects TRBV7-2 to TRBJ1-1; D remains unclear. The germline gives CDR1 SGHTA, CDR2 FQGNSA. The CDR3 has 12 residues. V lost 7 bases, J lost 5 bases, and 11 bases lay in between. The CDR3 DNA follows: TGTGCCAGCAACCCCCCCGGGACTGAAGCTTTCTTT. It is translated as CASNPPGTEAFF.

This chain joins TRBV7-9 and TRBJ2-5; D unclear. The J call is uncertain, as TRBJ2-7 better fits the DNA end. This CDR3 comprises 13 residues. From germline, CDR1 is SEHNR and CDR2 FQNEAQ (reference sequence). The CDR3 spells CASSLPENYEQYF. CDR3 in DNA: TGTGCCAGCAGCTTACCGGAGAACTACGAGCAGTACTTC.

V gene TRBV27 combines with J gene TRBJ2-1; 8 bases map to TRBD2. This CDR3 has 15 amino acids. V dropped 2 bases and J dropped 8; count of bases not matched to a gene: 8. Germline V gives CDR1 MNHEY, CDR2 SMNVEV (reference sequence). CDR3 nucleotides: TGTGCCAGCAGTTTAGTCGGGGGGGGGATGGATGAGCAGTTCTTC. Protein product: CASSLVGGGMDEQFF.

V gene TRBV7-3 combines with J gene TRBJ2-1, with D perhaps matching TRBD2 (6 bases). The germline V gene has CDR1 SGHTA and CDR2 FQGTGA. V was cut by 2 bases and J by 9 bases, with 17 bases left in between. The CDR3 is 15 residues long. DNA of the CDR3: TGTGCCAGCAGCTTATGGGCGGGGACGGACGTTGAGCAGTTCTTC. It is translated as CASSLWAGTDVEQFF.

The chain uses TRBV9 and TRBJ1-1, with D perhaps TRBD1 (6 bases). Germline loops: CDR1 SGDLS, CDR2 YYNGEE. The CDR3 extends over 14 amino acids. V lost 4 bases to trimming and J lost 4 bases, with 14 bases between them. The chain's CDR3 is CASSPPGDGTEAFF. The CDR3 DNA follows: TGTGCCAGCAGCCCCCCAGGGGACGGCACTGAAGCTTTCTTT.